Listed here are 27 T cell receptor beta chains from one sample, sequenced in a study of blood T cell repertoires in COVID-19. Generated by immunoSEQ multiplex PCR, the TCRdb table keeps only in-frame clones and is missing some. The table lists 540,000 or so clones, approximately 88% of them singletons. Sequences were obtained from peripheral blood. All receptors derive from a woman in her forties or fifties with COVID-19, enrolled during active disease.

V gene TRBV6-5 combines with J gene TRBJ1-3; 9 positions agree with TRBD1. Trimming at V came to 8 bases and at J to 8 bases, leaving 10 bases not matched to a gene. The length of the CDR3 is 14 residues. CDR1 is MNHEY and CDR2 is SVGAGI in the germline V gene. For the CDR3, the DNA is TGTGCCAGCTACCCACAGGGGGCCGGAGACACCATATATTTT. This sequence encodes CASYPQGAGDTIYF.

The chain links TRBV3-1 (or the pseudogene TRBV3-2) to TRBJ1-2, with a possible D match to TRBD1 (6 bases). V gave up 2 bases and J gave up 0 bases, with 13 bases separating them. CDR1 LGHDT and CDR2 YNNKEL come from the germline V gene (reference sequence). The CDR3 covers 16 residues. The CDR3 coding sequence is TGTGCCAGCAGCCAATCCTGGGACACTTCTAACTATGGCTACACCTTC. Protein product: CASSQSWDTSNYGYTF.

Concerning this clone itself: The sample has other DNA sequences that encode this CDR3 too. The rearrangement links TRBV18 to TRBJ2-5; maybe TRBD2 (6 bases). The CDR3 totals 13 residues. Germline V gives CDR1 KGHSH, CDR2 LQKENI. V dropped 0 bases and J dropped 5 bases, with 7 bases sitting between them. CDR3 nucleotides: TGTGCCAGCTCACCACCGGCGGGGGAGACCCAGTACTTC. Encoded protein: CASSPPAGETQYF.

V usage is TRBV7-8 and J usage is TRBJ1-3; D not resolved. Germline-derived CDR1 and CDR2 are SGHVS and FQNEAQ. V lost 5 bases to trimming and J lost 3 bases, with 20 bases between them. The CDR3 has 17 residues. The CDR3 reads CASSHRASLRGGNTIYF. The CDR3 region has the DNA TGTGCCAGCAGCCATCGAGCCTCTCTTCGGGGTGGAAACACCATATATTTT.

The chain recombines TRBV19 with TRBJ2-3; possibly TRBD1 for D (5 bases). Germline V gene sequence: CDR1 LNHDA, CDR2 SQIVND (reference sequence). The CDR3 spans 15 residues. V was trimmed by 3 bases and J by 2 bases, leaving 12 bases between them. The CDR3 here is CASSMLTALTDTQYF. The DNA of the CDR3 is TGTGCCAGTAGTATGCTGACAGCGCTCACAGATACGCAGTATTTT. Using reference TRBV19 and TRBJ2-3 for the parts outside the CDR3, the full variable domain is DGGITQSPKYLFRKEGQNVTLSCEQNLNHDAMYWYRQDPGQGLRLIYYSQIVNDFQKGDIAEGYSVSREKKESFPLTVTSAQKNPTAFYLCASSMLTALTDTQYFGPGTRLTVL.

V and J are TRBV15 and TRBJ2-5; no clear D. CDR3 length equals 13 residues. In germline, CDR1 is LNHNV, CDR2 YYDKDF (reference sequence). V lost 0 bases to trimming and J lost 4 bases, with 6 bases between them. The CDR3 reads CATSRELRETQYF. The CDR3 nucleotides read TGTGCCACCAGCAGAGAACTACGAGAGACCCAGTACTTC.

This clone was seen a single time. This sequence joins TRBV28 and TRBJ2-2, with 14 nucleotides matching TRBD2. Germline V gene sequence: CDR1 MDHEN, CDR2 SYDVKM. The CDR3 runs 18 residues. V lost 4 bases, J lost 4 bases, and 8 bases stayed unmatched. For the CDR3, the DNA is TGTGCCAGCAGTTCTCCGGGACTAGCGGGGGTCCCCACCGGGGAGCTGTTTTTT. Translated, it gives CASSSPGLAGVPTGELFF.

As DNA, the CDR3 is TGCGCCAGCAGCCAAGGGCAGGGAGGGACTGAAGCTTTCTTT. Encoded protein: CASSQGQGGTEAFF. The chain uses TRBV4-1 and TRBJ1-1; TRBD1 is a possible D gene (5 bases). Germline CDR1 and CDR2: MGHRA and YSYEKL. The V and J ends lost 1 base and 5 bases respectively, with 11 bases between them. The CDR3 runs 14 residues.

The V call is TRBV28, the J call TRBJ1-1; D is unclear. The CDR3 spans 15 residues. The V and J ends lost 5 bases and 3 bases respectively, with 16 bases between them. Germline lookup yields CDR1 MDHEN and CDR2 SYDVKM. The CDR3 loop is CASSPHHGEDTEAFF. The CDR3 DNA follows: TGTGCCAGCAGTCCCCACCACGGGGAGGACACTGAAGCTTTCTTT.

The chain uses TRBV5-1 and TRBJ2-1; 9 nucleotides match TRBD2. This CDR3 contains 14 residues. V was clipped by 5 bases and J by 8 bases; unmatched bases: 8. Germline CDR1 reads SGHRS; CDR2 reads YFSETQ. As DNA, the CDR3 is TGCGCCAGCAGTCGAATAGCGGGGGAAGATGAGCAGTTCTTC. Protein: CASSRIAGEDEQFF.

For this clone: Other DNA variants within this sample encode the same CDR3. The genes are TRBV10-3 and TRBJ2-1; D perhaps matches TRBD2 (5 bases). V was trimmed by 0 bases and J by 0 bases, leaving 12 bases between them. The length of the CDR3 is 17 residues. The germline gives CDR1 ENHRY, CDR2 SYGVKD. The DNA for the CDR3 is TGTGCCATCAGTGAGTCGAATCCGGGGAGCTCCTACAATGAGCAGTTCTTC. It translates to CAISESNPGSSYNEQFF.

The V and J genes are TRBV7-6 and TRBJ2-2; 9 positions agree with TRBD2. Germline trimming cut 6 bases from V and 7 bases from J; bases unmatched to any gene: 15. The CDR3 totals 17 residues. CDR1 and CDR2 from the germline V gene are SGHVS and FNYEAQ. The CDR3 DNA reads TGTGCCAGCAGTCACCGCCTAGCGGGGTTCCTGGGCGGGGAGCTGTTTTTT. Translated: CASSHRLAGFLGGELFF.

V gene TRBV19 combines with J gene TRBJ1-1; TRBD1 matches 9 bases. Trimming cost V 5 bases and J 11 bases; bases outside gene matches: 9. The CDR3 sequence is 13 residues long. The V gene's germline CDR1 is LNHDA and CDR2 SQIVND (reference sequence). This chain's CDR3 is CASSARGQGGAFF. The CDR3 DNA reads TGTGCCAGTAGTGCGCGGGGACAGGGAGGTGCTTTCTTT.

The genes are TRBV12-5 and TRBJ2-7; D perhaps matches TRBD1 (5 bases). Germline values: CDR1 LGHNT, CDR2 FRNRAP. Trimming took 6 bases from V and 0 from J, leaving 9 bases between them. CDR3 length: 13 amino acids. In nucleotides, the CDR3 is TGTGCTAGTGGGTCGGACAACTCCTACGAGCAGTACTTC. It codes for CASGSDNSYEQYF.

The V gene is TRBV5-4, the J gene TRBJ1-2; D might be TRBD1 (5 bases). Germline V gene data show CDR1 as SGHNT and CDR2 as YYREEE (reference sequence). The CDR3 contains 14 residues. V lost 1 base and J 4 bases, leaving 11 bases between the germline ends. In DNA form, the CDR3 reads TGTGCCAGCAGCTTGCAAGGGGAAAGCTATGGCTACACCTTC. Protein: CASSLQGESYGYTF.

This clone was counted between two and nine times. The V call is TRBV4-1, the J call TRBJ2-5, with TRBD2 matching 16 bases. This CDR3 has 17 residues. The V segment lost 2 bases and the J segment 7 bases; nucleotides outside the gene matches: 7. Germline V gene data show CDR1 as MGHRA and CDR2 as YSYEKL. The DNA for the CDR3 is TGCGCCAGCAGCCAACGGGGACTAGCGGGGGGGGAAGGGACCCAGTACTTC. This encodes CASSQRGLAGGEGTQYF.

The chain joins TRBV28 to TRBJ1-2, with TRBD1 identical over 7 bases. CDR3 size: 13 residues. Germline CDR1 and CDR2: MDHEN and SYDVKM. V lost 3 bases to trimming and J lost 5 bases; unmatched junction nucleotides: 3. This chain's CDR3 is CASSLTGRYGYTF. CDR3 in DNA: TGTGCCAGCAGTTTGACAGGGAGGTATGGCTACACCTTC.

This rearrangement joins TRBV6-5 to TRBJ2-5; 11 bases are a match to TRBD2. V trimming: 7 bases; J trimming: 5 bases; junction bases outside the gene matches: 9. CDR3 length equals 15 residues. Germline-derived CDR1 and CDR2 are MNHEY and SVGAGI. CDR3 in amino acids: CASIRVAGGGETQYF. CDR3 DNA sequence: TGTGCCAGCATTCGAGTAGCGGGGGGGGGCGAGACCCAGTACTTC.

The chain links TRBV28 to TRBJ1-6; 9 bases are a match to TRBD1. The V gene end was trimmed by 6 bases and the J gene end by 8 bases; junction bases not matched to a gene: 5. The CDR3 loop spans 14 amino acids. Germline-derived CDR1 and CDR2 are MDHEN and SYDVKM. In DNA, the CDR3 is TGTGCCAGCAGCACAGACAGGGGGTATTCACCCCTCCACTTT. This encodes CASSTDRGYSPLHF. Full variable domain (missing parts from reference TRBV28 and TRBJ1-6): DVKVTQSSRYLVKRTGEKVFLECVQDMDHENMFWYRQDPGLGLRLIYFSYDVKMKEKGDIPEGYSVSREKKERFSLILESASTNQTSMYLCASSTDRGYSPLHFGNGTRLTVT.

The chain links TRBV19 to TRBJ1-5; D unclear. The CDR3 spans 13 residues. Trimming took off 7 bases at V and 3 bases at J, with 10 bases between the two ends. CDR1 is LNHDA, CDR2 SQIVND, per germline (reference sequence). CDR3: CASMGGFNQPQHF. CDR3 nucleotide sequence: TGTGCCAGTATGGGAGGATTCAATCAGCCCCAGCATTTT.

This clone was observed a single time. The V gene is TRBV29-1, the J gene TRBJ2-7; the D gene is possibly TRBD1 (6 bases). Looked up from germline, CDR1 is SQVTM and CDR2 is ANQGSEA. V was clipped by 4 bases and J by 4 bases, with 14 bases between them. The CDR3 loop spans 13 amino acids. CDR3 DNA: TGCAGCGTTGTGTCAGGGGTATTATACGAGCAGTACTTC. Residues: CSVVSGVLYEQYF.

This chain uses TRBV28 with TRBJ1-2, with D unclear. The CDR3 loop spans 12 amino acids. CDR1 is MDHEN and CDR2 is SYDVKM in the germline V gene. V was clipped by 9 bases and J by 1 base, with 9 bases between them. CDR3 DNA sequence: TGTGCCAGTGAGCAGGTTAACTATGGCTACACCTTC. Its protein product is CASEQVNYGYTF.

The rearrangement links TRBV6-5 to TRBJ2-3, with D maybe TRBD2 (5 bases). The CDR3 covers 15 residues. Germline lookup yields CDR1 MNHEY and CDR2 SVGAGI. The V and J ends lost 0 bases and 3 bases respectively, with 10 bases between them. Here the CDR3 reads CASSYSFAGTDTQYF. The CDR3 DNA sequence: TGTGCCAGCAGTTACTCGTTTGCGGGTACAGATACGCAGTATTTT.

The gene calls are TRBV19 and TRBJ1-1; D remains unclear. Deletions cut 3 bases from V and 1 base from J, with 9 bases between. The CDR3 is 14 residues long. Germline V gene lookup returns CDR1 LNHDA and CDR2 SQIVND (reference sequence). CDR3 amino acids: CASSIRGPNTEAFF. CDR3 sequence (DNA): TGTGCCAGTAGTATCCGCGGCCCGAACACTGAAGCTTTCTTT.

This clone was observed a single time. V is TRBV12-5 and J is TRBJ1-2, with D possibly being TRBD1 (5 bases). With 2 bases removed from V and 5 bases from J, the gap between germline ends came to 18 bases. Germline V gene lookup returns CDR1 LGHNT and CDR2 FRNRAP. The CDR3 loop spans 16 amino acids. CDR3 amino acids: CASGLPQVAGSYGYTF. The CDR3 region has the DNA TGTGCTAGTGGTTTGCCCCAGGTGGCAGGGTCTTATGGCTACACCTTC.

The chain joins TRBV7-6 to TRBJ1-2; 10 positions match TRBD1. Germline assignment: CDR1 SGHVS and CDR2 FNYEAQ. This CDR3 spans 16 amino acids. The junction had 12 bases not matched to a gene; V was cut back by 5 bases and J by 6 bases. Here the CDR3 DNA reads TGTGCCAGCAGCCCGCTCCTACGGACAGGGGGGCATGGCTACACCTTC. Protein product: CASSPLLRTGGHGYTF.

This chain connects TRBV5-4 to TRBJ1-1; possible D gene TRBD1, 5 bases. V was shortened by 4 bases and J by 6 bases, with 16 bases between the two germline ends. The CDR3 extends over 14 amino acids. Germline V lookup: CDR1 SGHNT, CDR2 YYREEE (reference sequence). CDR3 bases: TGTGCCAGCAGCATACAGGATTTTGAGGCTGAAGCTTTCTTT. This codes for CASSIQDFEAEAFF.